This entry describes one T cell receptor (beta chain). This specimen comes from a study of immune evolution from preneoplasia to lung adenocarcinoma. Assay: immunoSEQ multiplex PCR; the TCRdb copy retains only in-frame clones and omits some. The sample lists approximately 12,000 clones; around 85% were seen once. The J segment lost 5 bases and the V segment lost 1 base, leaving 3 bases of the junction unmatched. Germline values: CDR1 LNHNV, CDR2 YYDKDF (reference sequence). This CDR3 spans 14 amino acids. Sequencing used FFPE tissue from an adenomatous hyperplasia lung lesion. Regarding subset: atypical adenomatous hyperplasia (AAH), lung preneoplasia. The clonotype originates from a person between 45 and 75 years old with lung adenocarcinoma. The chain joins TRBV15 to TRBJ2-5; 8 nucleotides line up with TRBD1. In DNA, the CDR3 is TGTGCCACCAGCAGAGGGGGACAGGTTGAGACCCAGTACTTC. Residues: CATSRGGQVETQYF.